The sequence of this T cell receptor (beta chain) was determined in a study of shared clonotypes between healthy human individuals. Trimming shortened V by 1 base and J by 4 bases, and 7 bases separated the two germline ends. Germline V gene sequence: CDR1 MDHEN, CDR2 SYDVKM. CDR3 length: 13 residues. The protocol was immunoSEQ multiplex PCR, while the TCRdb copy is restricted to in-frame clones and leaves out a portion. The top ten hold under 2% of the sample, which has roughly 760,000 clones, roughly 70% seen once. In its sample, this clone was seen once. Its antigen is unknown. Study results and limitations: Researchers found naive subsets generally carried larger estimated richness than memory subsets. The study sampled only blood, and tissue repertoires likely differ.

This clonotype was obtained from a woman in her 30s in good health. The chain has TRBV28 and TRBJ1-1, with D uncertain. Sequenced material: memory CD4+ T cells sorted from blood. Subset noted: CD45RA-negative fraction. CDR3 loop: CASSLSRTTEAFF. The DNA for the CDR3 is TGTGCCAGCAGTTTATCCAGGACCACTGAAGCTTTCTTT.